This TCR beta chain was observed in a study of blood T cell repertoires in COVID-19. Study background: Researchers got acute and convalescent COVID-19 samples from the United States, Italy and Spain. The analysed material was cDNA or gDNA that came from T cells, B-cell-depleted T cells, or PBMCs.

Original processing methods: Researchers report that nucleated cell counts were estimated from reference gene primer amplification. Profiling relied on immunoSEQ multiplex PCR, and the TCRdb table lists in-frame clones only, not all of them. V and J calls plus clone size are reproduced from that table; the DNA served to infer D and trimming. Of 200,000 to 250,000 clones in the sample, 65% to 85% were seen once. The CDR3 runs 15 residues. Germline V gives CDR1 ENHRY, CDR2 SYGVKD. The ends lost 0 bases at V and 4 bases at J; junction bases unmatched: 3. Seattle-derived patients entered the study during active infection and were followed longitudinally.

The genes are TRBV10-3 and TRBJ1-1; 9 bases match TRBD1. The sample consisted of peripheral blood. The clonotype originates from a woman in her twenties or thirties with COVID-19, enrolled during active disease. The CDR3 reads CAISESPDRGTEAFF. The CDR3 DNA reads TGTGCCATCAGTGAGTCGCCGGACAGGGGCACTGAAGCTTTCTTT.